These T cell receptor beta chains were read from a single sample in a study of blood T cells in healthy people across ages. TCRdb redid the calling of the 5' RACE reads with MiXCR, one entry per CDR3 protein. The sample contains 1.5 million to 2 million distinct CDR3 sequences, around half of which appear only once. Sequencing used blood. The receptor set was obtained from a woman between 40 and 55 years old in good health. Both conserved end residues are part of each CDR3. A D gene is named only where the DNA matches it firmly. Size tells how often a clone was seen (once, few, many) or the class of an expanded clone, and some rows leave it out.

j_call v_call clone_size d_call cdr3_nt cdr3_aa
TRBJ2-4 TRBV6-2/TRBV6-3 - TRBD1 TGTGCCAGCAGGAGGACAGGGGAAGGCAACATTCAGTACTTC CASRRTGEGNIQYF
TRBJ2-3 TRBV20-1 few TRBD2 TGCAGTGCCGCCCTAGCGGGGGGCCTTACGCAGTATTTT CSAALAGGLTQYF
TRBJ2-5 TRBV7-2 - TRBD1 TGTGCCTGCAGCCCCCAGACAGGGGGCTTAAGGGAGACCCAGTACTTC CACSPQTGGLRETQYF
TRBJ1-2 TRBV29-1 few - TGCAGCGTTGAACCCCTTGAAAGGGGGTATGATGGCTACACCTTC CSVEPLERGYDGYTF
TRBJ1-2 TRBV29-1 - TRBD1 TGCAGCGTTGGTCACACAGGGGGCGGTAACTATGGCTACACCTTC CSVGHTGGGNYGYTF
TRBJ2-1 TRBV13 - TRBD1 TGTGCCAGCAGCCGGGACAGGATCGTCAATGAGCAGTTCTTC CASSRDRIVNEQFF
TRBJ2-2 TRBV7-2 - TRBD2 TGTGCCAGCAGCTATTCTGGACTAGCGGGGAGGACCGGGGAGCTGTTTTTT CASSYSGLAGRTGELFF
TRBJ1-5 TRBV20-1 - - TGCAGTGCCTTGACAGCCATTGATAGCAATCAGCCCCAGCATTTT CSALTAIDSNQPQHF
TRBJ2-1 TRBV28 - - TGTGCCAGCAGCCGATGGGGGGGCGGCAGCTACAATGAGCAGTTCTTC CASSRWGGGSYNEQFF
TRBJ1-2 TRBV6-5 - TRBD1 TGTGCCAGCAGTCGTGGACAGGGGGTATTTTATGGCTACACCTTC CASSRGQGVFYGYTF
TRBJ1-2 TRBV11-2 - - TGTGCCAGTCACTGGGGCGCGGTTAACTATGGCTACACCTTC CASHWGAVNYGYTF
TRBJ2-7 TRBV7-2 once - TGTGCCAGCAGCTTTAGAAGACAGGAAACCTACGAGCAGTACTTC CASSFRRQETYEQYF
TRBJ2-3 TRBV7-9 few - TGTGCCAGCAGCTTAGAAGGTCGGACTACCAACACAGATACGCAGTATTTT CASSLEGRTTNTDTQYF
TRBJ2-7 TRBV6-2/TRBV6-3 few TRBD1 TGTGCCAGCAGTTACTTGGACAGGGACGAGCAGTACTTC CASSYLDRDEQYF
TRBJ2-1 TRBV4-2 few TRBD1 TGTGCCAGCAGCCAAGAGAGGGGGCCCAATGAGCAGTTCTTC CASSQERGPNEQFF
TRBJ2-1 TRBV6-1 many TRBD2 TGTGCCAGCAGGAAGACCGGGACTAGCGGGGGTACGAGCTCCTACAATGAGCAGTTCTTC CASRKTGTSGGTSSYNEQFF
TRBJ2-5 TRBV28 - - TGTGCCAGCAGTTTAAGAGAGGACTCAAAAGAGACCCAGTACTTC CASSLREDSKETQYF
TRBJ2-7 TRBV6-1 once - TGTGCCAGCAGTGAAAGGCTCGGCGAGCAGTACTTC CASSERLGEQYF
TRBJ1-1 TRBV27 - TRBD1 TGTGCCAGCAGTACTCGGACAGGGCTGAACACTGAAGCTTTCTTT CASSTRTGLNTEAFF
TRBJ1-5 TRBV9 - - TGTGCCAGCAGCCCCCCCCACAGACCTTATAGCAATCAGCCCCAGCATTTT CASSPPHRPYSNQPQHF